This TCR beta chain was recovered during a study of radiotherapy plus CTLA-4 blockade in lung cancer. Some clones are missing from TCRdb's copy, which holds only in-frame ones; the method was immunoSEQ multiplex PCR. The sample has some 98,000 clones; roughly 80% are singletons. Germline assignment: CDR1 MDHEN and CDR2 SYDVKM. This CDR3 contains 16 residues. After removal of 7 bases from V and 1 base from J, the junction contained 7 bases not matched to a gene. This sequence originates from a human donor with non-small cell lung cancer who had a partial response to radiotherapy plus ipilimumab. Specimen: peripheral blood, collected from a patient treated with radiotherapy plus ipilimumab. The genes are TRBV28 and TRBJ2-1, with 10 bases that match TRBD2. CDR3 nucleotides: TGTGCCAGCACCGCACGGACTAGCGGTTCCTACAATGAGCAGTTCTTC. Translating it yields CASTARTSGSYNEQFF.